Shown below are 6 T cell receptor beta chains from a single sample sequenced in a study of cytomegalovirus exposure and HLA in healthy donors. Amplification used 60 Vbeta primers and 13 Jbeta primers. Assay: immunoSEQ multiplex PCR; the TCRdb copy retains only in-frame clones and omits some. In the table there are over 110,000 clones, roughly four fifths of which are singletons. Source material: PBMCs. These TCRs come from a woman in her forties or fifties in good health and CMV-seropositive.

The rearrangement uses TRBV6-1 and TRBJ1-5; possible D gene TRBD1, 6 bases. This CDR3 spans 15 amino acids. The V gene's germline CDR1 is MNHNS and CDR2 SASEGT. Trimming removed 2 bases from V and 3 bases from J, with 11 bases in between. CDR3 bases: TGTGCCAGCAGTGAACCTGGACAGCCCAATCAGCCCCAGCATTTT. It encodes CASSEPGQPNQPQHF.

The chain carries TRBV6-5 and TRBJ2-1; 8 bases are a match to TRBD2. The V gene end was trimmed by 6 bases and the J gene end by 2 bases; junction bases not matched to a gene: 6. This CDR3 is built from 15 residues. In germline, CDR1 is MNHEY, CDR2 SVGAGI. The CDR3 sequence: CASSLSGDTYNEQFF. As DNA, the CDR3 is TGTGCCAGCAGCCTTAGCGGGGACACCTACAATGAGCAGTTCTTC.

The V call is TRBV27, the J call TRBJ2-5, with D maybe TRBD1 (6 bases). Germline V gene sequence: CDR1 MNHEY, CDR2 SMNVEV (reference sequence). This CDR3 has 16 residues. The ends were cut back, 6 bases at V and 4 bases at J, with 21 bases in the middle. This CDR3 is CASSFYRTDWAETQYF. As DNA, the CDR3 is TGTGCCAGCAGCTTTTACAGGACAGACTGGGCAGAGACCCAGTACTTC.

This clone was seen more than once but under ten times. This chain connects TRBV5-1 to TRBJ2-5; D may be TRBD2 (5 bases). This CDR3 region has 14 residues. From germline, CDR1 is SGHRS and CDR2 YFSETQ. The ends were cut back, 0 bases at V and 4 bases at J, with 10 bases in the middle. CDR3 protein: CASSLVAGLETQYF. In DNA, the CDR3 is TGCGCCAGCAGCTTGGTGGCAGGACTAGAGACCCAGTACTTC.

The V gene is TRBV30, the J gene TRBJ2-1, with 8 bases aligning to TRBD2. The CDR3 loop spans 14 amino acids. V shed 3 bases, J shed 0 bases, and the junction held 1 base outside the gene matches. Germline values: CDR1 GTSNPN, CDR2 SVGIG (reference sequence). Here the CDR3 DNA reads TGTGCCTGGAGAGCGGGGGCCTCCTACAATGAGCAGTTCTTC. As protein: CAWRAGASYNEQFF.

The rearrangement links TRBV6-6 to TRBJ1-4; no clear D. Deletions cut 2 bases from V and 0 bases from J, with 7 bases between. CDR1 is MNHNY and CDR2 is SVGAGI in the germline V gene (reference sequence). The CDR3 runs 15 residues. CDR3 nucleotides: TGTGCCAGCAGTTACCTCTCGGCAACTAATGAAAAACTGTTTTTT. Protein sequence: CASSYLSATNEKLFF.